This passage covers 5 T cell receptor beta chains from one sample sequenced in a study of cytomegalovirus exposure and HLA in healthy donors. This PCR relied on a set of 60 Vbeta primers and 13 Jbeta primers. Only in-frame clones appear in the TCRdb table, and some are missing; sequencing was by immunoSEQ multiplex PCR. The sample gives over 150,000 clones, 60% to 85% of which show up once; around 3% is in the top ten. Sequenced material: PBMCs. The receptors derive from a male donor in good health and CMV-seronegative.

This clone occurred once. The chain is built from TRBV30 and TRBJ2-1; D is unclear. V lost 2 bases and J lost 7, with 9 bases in between. Germline-derived CDR1 and CDR2 are GTSNPN and SVGIG (reference sequence). This CDR3 spans 12 amino acids. CDR3 coding DNA: TGTGCCTGGAGTCCCGAGGAAAATGAGCAGTTCTTC. As protein: CAWSPEENEQFF.

This clone was seen more than once but under ten times. The rearrangement links TRBV10-3 to TRBJ1-2, with 11 bases aligning to TRBD1. The CDR3 extends over 15 amino acids. V shed 3 bases and J 6 bases; nucleotides not matched to a gene: 6. Germline V gene data show CDR1 as ENHRY and CDR2 as SYGVKD. The CDR3 coding sequence is TGTGCCATCAGTGATCGGGACAGGGGGATGGATGGCTACACCTTC. Protein product: CAISDRDRGMDGYTF.

This clone was seen a few times. The chain uses TRBV6-6 and TRBJ1-1; D is possibly TRBD1 (5 bases). The CDR3 spans 14 residues. Looked up from germline, CDR1 is MNHNY and CDR2 is SVGAGI (reference sequence). V lost 0 bases, J lost 5 bases, and 10 bases lay in between. The CDR3 sequence: CASSYSGGRTEAFF. The CDR3 DNA reads TGTGCCAGCAGTTACTCGGGGGGAAGGACTGAAGCTTTCTTT.

The J gene is TRBJ2-6, the V gene TRBV30; 11 positions match TRBD1. Germline V CDR1 and CDR2: GTSNPN, SVGIG (reference sequence). The CDR3 is 17 residues long. The J segment lost 3 bases and the V segment lost 5 bases, leaving 9 bases of the junction unmatched. The CDR3 region is CAWAGTGGPGGANVLTF. As DNA, the CDR3 is TGTGCCTGGGCCGGGACAGGGGGACCTGGTGGGGCCAACGTCCTGACTTTC.

The rearrangement joins TRBV12-5 to TRBJ2-3; D call uncertain. Germline V gene data show CDR1 as LGHNT and CDR2 as FRNRAP. Deletions cut 0 bases from V and 14 bases from J, with 12 bases between. The CDR3 spans 12 residues. Written as DNA, the CDR3 is TGTGCTAGTGGTTTGGTAGAGAACAGAAGGTATTTT. It is translated as CASGLVENRRYF.